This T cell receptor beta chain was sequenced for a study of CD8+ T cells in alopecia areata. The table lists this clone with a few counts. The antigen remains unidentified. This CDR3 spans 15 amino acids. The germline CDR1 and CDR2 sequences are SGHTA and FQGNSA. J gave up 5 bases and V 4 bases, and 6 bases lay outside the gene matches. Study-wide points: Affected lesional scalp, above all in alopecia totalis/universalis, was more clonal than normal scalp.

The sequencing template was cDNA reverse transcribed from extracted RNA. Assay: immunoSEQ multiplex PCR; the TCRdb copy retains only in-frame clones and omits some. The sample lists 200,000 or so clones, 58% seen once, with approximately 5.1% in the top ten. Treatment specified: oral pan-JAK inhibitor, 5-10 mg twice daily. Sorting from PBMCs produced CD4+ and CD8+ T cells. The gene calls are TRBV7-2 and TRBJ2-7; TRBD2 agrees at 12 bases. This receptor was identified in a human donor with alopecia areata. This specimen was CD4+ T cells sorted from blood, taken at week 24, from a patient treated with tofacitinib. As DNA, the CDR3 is TGTGCCAGCAGCTACCCGACTAGCGGGAGAAACGAGCAGTACTTC. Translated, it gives CASSYPTSGRNEQYF.